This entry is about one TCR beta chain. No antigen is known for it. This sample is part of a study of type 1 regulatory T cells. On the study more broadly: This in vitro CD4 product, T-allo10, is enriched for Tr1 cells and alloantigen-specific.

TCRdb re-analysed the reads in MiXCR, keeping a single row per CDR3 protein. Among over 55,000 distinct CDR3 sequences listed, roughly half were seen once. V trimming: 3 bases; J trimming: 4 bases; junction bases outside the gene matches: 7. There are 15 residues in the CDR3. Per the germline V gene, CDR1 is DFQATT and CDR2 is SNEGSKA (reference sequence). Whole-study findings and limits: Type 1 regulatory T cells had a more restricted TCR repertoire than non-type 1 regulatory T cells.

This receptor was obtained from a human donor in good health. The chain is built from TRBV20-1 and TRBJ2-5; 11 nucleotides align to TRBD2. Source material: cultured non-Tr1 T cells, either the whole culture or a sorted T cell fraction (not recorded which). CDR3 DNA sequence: TGCAGTGCTAGGGCCGGGACTAGCGGAGGAGAGACCCAGTACTTC. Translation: CSARAGTSGGETQYF.